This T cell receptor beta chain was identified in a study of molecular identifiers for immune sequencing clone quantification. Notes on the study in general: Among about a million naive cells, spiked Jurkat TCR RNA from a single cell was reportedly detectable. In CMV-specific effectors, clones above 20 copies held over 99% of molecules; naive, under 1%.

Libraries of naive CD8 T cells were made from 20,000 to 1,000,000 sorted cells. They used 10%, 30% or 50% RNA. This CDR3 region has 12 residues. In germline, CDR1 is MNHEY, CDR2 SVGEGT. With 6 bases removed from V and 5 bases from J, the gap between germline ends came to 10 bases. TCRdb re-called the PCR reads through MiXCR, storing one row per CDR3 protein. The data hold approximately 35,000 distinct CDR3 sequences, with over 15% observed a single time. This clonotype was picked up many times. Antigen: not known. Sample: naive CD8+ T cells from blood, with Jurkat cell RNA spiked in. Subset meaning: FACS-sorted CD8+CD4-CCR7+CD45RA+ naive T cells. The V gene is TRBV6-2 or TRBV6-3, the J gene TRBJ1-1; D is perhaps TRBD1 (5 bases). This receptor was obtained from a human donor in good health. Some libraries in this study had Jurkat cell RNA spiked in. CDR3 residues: CASRPRGTEAFF. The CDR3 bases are TGTGCCAGCAGACCGCGGGGGACTGAAGCTTTCTTT.